The rows below give T cell receptor beta chains drawn from one sample of a study of beta chain features in type 1 diabetes. Assay: immunoSEQ multiplex PCR; the TCRdb copy retains only in-frame clones and omits some. The sample consists of about 700,000 clones, 13% of them appearing once. Sequencing used naive CD4+ T cells from blood. These receptors were obtained from a man younger than 35 with type 1 diabetes. The conserved cysteine and the conserved F or W are not part of the CDR3 here.

v_call	j_call	cdr3_aa
TRBV6-5	TRBJ2-3	ASSYSLGGDTQY
TRBV15	TRBJ2-5	ATSRGDSQETQY
TRBV30	TRBJ1-5	AWSALLSNQPQH
TRBV2	TRBJ1-5	ASNGRAGNQPQH
TRBV7-8	TRBJ2-7	ASSLSQGLAYEQY
TRBV9	TRBJ1-1	ASSKCREAF
TRBV6-6	TRBJ1-5	ASSYSTGSNQPQH
TRBV5-1	TRBJ2-1	ASSLEPQGNEQF
TRBV27	TRBJ1-2	ASSLSRQGARYGYT
TRBV5-1	TRBJ2-1	ASSPGQGKYNEQF
TRBV18	TRBJ1-1	ASSPRTGGGTEAF
TRBV2	TRBJ2-1	ASSVDRGLYNEQF
TRBV5-4	TRBJ2-4	ASSGVGIQY
TRBV29-1	TRBJ2-6	SASQDSGANVLT
TRBV29-1	TRBJ1-2	SVEDAGETYGYT
TRBV29-1	TRBJ1-5	SVEGQAGQPQH
TRBV9	TRBJ1-5	ASRQGSNQPQH
TRBV2	TRBJ2-7	ASSELDEQY
TRBV2	TRBJ2-5	ASRGTEETQY
TRBV7-9	TRBJ2-1	ASSSLKGSSNEQF
TRBV6-5	TRBJ2-1	ASSYSGTGVYNEQF
TRBV25-1	TRBJ1-4	ASSSAVANEKLF
TRBV6-5	TRBJ2-3	ASRGQNTDTQY
TRBV30	TRBJ2-1	AWSRGDLLAVVSEQF
TRBV15	TRBJ1-1	ATSRDHLWTGSEAF
TRBV30	TRBJ1-2	AQEAYGYT
TRBV28	TRBJ1-3	ASSRGAGAFSGNTIY
TRBV2	TRBJ1-2	ASSDQGSPSGYT
TRBV6-5	TRBJ1-2	ASSYSSRDYGYT
TRBV6-6	TRBJ2-1	ASSPVGGLSYGEQF
TRBV5-6	TRBJ2-2	ASSLATGELF
TRBV5-4	TRBJ2-1	ASTERGGINEQF
TRBV5-6	TRBJ2-2	ASSSLPGELF
TRBV20-1	NA	SAGYEQY
TRBV6-5	TRBJ1-1	ASRIPGGMNTEAF
TRBV25-1	TRBJ2-7	ASSESLVGSPRKQY
TRBV30	TRBJ2-4	AWSGLPQGNIQY
TRBV18	TRBJ2-3	ASSPPSTDTQY
TRBV18	TRBJ2-5	ASSPSHTIETQY
TRBV6-5	TRBJ1-6	ASSYSGTGNSPLH
TRBV14	TRBJ1-6	ASSAGMASPLH
TRBV28	TRBJ2-6	ASSLAGKAVSGANVLT
TRBV7-2	TRBJ1-4	ASSLGAGGLGKLF
TRBV6-6	TRBJ2-5	ASSYSKGEETQY
TRBV7-9	TRBJ1-1	ASSLDPQEGTEAF
TRBV5-4	TRBJ1-1	ASSPEVVLGAEAF
TRBV7-2	TRBJ2-1	ASRRQHNEQF